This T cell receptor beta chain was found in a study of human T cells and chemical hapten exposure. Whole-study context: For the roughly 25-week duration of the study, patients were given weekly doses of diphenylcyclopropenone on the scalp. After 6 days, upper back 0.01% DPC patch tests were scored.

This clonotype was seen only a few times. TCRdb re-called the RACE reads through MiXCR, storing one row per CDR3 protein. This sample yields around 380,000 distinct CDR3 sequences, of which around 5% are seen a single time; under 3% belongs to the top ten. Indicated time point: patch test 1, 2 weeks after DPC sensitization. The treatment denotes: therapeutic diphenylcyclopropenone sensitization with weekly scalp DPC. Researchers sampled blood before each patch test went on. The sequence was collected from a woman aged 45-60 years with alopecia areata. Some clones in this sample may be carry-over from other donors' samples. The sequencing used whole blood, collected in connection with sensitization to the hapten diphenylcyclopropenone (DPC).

The CDR3 bases are TGCAGCGTTGGGGCGGGGTACGGGGAGCTGTTTTTT. Translating it yields CSVGAGYGELFF. The chain combines TRBV29-1 with TRBJ2-2; tentatively, D is TRBD2 (6 bases). V shed 4 bases and J shed 7 bases, with 10 bases lying between them. The CDR3 length is 12 residues. Germline CDR1 is SQVTM and CDR2 is ANQGSEA.